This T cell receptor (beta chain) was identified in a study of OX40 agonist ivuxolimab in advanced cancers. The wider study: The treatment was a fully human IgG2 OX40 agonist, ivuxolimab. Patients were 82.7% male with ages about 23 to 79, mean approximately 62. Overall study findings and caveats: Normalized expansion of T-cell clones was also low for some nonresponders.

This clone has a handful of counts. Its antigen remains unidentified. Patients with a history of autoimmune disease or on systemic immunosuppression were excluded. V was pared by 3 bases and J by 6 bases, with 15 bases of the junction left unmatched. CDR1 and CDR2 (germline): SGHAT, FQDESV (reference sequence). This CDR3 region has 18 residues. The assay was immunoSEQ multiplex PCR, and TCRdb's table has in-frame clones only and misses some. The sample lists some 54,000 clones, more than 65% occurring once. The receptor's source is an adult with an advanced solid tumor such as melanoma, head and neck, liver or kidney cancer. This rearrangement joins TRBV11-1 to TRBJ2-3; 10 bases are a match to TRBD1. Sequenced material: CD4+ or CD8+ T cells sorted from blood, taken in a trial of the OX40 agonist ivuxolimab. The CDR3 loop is CASSFPLTGGADWDTQYF. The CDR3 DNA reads TGTGCCAGCAGCTTCCCCCTGACAGGGGGCGCAGATTGGGATACGCAGTATTTT.